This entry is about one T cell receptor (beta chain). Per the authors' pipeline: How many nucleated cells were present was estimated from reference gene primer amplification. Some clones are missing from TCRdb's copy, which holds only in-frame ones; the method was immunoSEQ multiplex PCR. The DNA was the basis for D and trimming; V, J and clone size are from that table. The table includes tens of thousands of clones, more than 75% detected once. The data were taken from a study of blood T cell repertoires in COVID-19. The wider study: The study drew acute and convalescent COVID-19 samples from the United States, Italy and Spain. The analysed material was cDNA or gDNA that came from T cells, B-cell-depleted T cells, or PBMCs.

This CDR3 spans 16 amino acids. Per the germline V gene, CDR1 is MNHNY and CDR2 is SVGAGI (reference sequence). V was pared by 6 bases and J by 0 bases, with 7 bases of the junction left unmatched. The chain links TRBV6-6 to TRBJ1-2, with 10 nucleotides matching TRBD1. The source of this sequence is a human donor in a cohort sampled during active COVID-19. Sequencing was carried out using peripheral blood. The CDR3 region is CASSRDRGVPNYGYTF. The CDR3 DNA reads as TGTGCCAGCAGCCGGGACAGGGGAGTCCCTAACTATGGCTACACCTTC.